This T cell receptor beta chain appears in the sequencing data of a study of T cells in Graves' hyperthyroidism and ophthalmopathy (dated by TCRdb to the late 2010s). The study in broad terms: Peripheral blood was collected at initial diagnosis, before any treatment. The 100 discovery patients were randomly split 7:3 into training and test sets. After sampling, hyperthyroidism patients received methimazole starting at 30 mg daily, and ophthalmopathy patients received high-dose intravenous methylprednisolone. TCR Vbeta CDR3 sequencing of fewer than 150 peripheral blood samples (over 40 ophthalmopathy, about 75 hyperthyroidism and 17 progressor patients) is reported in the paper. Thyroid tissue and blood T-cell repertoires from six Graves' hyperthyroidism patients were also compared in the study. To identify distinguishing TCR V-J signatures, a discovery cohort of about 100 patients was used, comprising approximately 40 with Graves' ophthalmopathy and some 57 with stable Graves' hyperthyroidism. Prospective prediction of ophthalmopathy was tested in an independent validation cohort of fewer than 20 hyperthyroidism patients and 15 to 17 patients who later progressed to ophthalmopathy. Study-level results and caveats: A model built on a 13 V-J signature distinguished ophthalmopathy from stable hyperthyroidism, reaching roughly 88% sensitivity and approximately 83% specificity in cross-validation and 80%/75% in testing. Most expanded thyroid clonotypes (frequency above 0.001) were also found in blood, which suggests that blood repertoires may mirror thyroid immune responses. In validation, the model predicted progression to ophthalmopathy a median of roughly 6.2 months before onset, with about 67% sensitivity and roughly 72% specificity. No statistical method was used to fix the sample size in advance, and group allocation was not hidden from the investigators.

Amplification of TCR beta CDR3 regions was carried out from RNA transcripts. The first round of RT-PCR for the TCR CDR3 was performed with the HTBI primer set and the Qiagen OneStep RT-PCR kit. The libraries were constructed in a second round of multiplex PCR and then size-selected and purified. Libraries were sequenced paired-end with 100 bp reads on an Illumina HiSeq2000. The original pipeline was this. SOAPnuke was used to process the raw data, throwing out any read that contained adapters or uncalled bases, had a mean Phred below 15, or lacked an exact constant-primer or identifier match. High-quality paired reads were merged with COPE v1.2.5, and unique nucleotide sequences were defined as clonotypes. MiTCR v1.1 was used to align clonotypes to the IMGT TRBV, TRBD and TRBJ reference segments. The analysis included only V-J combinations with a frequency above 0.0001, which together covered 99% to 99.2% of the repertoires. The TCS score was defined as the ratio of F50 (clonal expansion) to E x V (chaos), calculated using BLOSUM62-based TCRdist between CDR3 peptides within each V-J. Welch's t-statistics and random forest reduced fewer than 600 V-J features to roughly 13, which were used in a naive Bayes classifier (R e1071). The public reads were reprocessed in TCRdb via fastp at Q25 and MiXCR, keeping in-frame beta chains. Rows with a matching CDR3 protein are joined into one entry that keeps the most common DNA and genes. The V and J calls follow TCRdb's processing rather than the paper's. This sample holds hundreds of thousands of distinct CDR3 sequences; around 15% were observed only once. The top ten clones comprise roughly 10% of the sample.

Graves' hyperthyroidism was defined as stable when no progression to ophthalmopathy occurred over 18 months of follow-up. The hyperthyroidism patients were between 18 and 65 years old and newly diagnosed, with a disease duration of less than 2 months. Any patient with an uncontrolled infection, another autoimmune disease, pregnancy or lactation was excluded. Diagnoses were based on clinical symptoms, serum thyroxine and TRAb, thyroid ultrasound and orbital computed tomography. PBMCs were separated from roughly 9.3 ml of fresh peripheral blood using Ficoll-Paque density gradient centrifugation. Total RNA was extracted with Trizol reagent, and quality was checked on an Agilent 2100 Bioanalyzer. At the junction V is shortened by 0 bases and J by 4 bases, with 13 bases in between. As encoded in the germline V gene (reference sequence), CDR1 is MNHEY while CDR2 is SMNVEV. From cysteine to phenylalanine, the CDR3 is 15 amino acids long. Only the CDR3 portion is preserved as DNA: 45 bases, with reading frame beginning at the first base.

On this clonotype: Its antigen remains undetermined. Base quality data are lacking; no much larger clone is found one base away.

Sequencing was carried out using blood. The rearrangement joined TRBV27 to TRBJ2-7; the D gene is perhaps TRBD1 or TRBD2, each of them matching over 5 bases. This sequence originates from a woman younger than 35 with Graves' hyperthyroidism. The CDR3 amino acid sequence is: CASSLSWDRAYEQYF. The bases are TGTGCCAGCAGTTTATCGTGGGACCGGGCATACGAGCAGTACTTC.